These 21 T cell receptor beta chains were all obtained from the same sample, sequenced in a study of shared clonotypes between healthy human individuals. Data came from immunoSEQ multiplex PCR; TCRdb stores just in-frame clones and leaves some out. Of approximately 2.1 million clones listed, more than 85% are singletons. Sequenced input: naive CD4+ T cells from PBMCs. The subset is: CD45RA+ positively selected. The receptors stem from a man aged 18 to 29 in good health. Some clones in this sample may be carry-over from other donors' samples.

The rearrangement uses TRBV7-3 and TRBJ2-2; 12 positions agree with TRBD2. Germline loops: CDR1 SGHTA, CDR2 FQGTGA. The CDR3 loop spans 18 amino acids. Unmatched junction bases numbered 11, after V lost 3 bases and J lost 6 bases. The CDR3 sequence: CASSFSSGRALLAGELFF. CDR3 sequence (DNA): TGTGCCAGCAGCTTTTCTAGCGGGAGGGCCCTCTTAGCCGGGGAGCTGTTTTTT. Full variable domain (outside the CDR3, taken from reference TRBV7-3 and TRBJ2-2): GAGVSQTPSNKVTEKGKYVELRCDPISGHTALYWYRQSLGQGPEFLIYFQGTGAADDSGLPNDRFFAVRPEGSVSTLKIQRTERGDSAVYLCASSFSSGRALLAGELFFGEGSRLTVL.

The CDR3, as DNA: TGCGCCAGCAGCCAAGCAGGTCAAATCACCATACGCAATGAGCAGTTCTTC. Its protein product is CASSQAGQITIRNEQFF. The chain recombines TRBV4-1 with TRBJ2-1; D is unclear. V lost 1 base and J 6 bases, leaving 19 bases between the germline ends. CDR1 is MGHRA, CDR2 YSYEKL, per germline. CDR3 length equals 17 residues.

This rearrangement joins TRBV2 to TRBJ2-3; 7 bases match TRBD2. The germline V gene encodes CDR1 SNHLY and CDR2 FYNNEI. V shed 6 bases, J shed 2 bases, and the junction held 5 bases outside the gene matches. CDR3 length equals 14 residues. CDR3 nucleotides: TGTGCCAGCAGCAGACTAGCCCTCACAGATACGCAGTATTTT. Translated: CASSRLALTDTQYF.

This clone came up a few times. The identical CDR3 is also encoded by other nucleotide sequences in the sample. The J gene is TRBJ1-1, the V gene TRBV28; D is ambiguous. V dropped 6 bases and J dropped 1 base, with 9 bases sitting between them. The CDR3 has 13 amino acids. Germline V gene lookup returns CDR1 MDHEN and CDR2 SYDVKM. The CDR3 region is CASSSGGNTEAFF. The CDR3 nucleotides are TGTGCCAGCAGCTCGGGCGGGAACACTGAAGCTTTCTTT.

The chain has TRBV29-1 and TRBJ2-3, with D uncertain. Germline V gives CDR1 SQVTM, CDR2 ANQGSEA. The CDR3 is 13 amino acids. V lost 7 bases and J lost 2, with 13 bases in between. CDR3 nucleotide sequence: TGCAGCGCTTCTGGGATCCTCACAGATACGCAGTATTTT. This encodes CSASGILTDTQYF.

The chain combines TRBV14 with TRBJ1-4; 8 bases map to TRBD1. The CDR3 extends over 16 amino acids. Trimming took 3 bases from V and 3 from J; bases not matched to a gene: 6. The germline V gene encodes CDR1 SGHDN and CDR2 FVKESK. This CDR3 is CASSQGPGQANEKLFF. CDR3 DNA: TGTGCCAGCAGCCAGGGCCCGGGACAGGCTAATGAAAAACTGTTTTTT.

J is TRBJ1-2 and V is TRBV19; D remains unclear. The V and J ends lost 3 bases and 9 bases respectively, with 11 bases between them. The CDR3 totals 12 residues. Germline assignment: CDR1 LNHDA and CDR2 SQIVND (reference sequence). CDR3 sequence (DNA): TGTGCCAGTAGTATCAGGAGCGGACGCTACACCTTC. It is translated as CASSIRSGRYTF.

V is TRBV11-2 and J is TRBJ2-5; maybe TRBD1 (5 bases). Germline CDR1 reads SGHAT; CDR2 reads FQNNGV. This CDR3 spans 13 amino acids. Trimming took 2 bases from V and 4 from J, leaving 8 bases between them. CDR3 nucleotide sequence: TGTGCCAGCAGCTTACAGGGTATAGAGACCCAGTACTTC. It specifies CASSLQGIETQYF.

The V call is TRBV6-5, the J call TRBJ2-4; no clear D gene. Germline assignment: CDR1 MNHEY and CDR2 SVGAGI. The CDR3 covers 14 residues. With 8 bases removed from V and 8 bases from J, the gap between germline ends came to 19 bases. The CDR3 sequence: CASLTDHSPDIQYF. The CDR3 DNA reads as TGTGCCAGCCTAACCGACCATTCGCCAGACATTCAGTACTTC.

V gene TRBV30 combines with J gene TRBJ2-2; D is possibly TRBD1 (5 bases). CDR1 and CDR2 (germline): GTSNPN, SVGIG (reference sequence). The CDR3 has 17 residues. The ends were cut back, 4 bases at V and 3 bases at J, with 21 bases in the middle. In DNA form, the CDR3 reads TGTGCCTGGAATCCAGGGCAGGGAATGTTGTACACCGGGGAGCTGTTTTTT. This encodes CAWNPGQGMLYTGELFF.

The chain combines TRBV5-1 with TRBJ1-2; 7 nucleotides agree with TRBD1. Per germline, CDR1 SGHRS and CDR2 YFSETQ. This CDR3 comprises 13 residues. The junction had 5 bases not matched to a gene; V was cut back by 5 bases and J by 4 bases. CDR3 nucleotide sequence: TGCGCCAGCAGGGGACAGCTCACCTATGGCTACACCTTC. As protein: CASRGQLTYGYTF. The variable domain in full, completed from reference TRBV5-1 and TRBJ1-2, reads KAGVTQTPRYLIKTRGQQVTLSCSPISGHRSVSWYQQTPGQGLQFLFEYFSETQRNKGNFPGRFSGRQFSNSRSEMNVSTLELGDSALYLCASRGQLTYGYTFGSGTRLTVV.

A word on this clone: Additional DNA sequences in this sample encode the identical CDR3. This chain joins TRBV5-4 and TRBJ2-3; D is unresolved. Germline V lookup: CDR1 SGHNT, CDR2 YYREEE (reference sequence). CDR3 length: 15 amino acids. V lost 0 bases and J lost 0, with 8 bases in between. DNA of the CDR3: TGTGCCAGCAGCTTGGCCCCTGGCAGCACAGATACGCAGTATTTT. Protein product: CASSLAPGSTDTQYF.

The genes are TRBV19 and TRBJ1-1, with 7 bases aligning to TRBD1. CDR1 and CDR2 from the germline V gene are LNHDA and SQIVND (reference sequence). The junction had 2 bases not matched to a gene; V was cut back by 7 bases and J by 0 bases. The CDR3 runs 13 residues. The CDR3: CASNTGVNTEAFF. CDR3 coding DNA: TGTGCCAGTAATACAGGGGTGAACACTGAAGCTTTCTTT.

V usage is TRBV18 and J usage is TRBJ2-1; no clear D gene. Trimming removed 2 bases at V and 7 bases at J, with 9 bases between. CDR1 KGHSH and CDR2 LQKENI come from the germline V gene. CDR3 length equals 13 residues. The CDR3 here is CASSPGARNEQFF. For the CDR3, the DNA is TGTGCCAGCTCACCAGGCGCCCGAAATGAGCAGTTCTTC.

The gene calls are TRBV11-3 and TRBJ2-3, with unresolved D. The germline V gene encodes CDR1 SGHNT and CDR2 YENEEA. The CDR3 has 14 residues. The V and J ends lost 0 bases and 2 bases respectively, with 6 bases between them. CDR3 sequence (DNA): TGTGCCAGCAGCTTAGATTTGAACACAGATACGCAGTATTTT. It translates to CASSLDLNTDTQYF.

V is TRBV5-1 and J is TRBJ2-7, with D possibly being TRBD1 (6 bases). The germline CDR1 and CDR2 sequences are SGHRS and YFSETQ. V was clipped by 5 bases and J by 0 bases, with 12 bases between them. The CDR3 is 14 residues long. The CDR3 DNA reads TGCGCCAGCAGGGGGGCCATGAGCTCCTACGAGCAGTACTTC. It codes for CASRGAMSSYEQYF.

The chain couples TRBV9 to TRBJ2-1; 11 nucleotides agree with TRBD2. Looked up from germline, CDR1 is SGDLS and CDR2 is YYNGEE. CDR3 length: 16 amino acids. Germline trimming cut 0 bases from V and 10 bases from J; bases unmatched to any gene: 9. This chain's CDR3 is CASSVGLAGGSGEQFF. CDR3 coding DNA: TGTGCCAGCAGCGTAGGGCTAGCGGGAGGATCAGGCGAGCAGTTCTTC.

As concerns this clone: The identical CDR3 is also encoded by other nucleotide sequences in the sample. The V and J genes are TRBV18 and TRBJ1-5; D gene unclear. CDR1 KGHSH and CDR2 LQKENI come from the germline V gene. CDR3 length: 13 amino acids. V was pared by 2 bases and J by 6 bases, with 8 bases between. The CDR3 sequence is CASSPTAGQPQHF. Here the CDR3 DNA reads TGTGCCAGCTCACCAACGGCTGGTCAGCCCCAGCATTTT.

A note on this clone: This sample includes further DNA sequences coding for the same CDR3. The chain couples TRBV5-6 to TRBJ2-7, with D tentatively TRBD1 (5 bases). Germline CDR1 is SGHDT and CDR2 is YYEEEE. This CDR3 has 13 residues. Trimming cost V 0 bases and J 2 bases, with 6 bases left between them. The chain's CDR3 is CASSLAGTYEQYF. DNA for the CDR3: TGTGCCAGCAGCTTGGCAGGGACCTACGAGCAGTACTTC.

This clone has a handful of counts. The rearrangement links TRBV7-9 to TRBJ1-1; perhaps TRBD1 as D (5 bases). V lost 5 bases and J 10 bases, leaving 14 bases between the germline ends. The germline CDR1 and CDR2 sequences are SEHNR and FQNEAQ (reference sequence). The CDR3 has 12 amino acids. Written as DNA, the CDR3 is TGTGCCAGCAGCCCCAGCCGGGACCGAGCTTTCTTT. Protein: CASSPSRDRAFF.

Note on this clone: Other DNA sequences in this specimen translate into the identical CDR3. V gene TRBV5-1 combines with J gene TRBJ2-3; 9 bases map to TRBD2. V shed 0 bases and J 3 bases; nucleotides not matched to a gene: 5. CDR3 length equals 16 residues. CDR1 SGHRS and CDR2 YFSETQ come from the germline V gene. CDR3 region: CASSLAGGRVTDTQYF. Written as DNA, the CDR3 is TGCGCCAGCAGCTTGGCTGGCGGGAGGGTGACAGATACGCAGTATTTT.